Many counts were recorded for the clone carrying this T cell receptor beta chain. The identical CDR3 is also encoded by other nucleotide sequences in the sample. The data are from a study of metastatic and nonmetastatic thyroid tumors. The V gene lost 6 bases and the J gene lost 2 bases, with 17 bases spanning the gap. The germline V gene has CDR1 LGHNA and CDR2 YNFKEQ. The CDR3 consists of 16 residues. TCRdb re-called the PCR reads via MiXCR. The repertoire holds about 45,000 clones, with roughly 3.9% as singletons. The entire patient cohort was treatment-naive prior to thyroid surgery. The specimen sequenced was blood. The TCR originated in a female donor with papillary thyroid cancer or a benign thyroid nodule (not recorded which). Some clones in this sample may be carry-over from other donors' samples. The chain links TRBV4-2 to TRBJ2-1; a weak D match, TRBD1 (6 bases). CDR3 amino acids: CASRKNLQGPYNEQFF. The CDR3 nucleotides read TGTGCCAGCAGGAAAAACCTACAGGGCCCCTACAATGAGCAGTTCTTC.